This TCR beta chain was captured by sequencing in a study of blood T cell repertoires in COVID-19. Study information: Sample material is recorded as cDNA or gDNA derived from T cells, B-cell-depleted T cells, or PBMCs.

V was pared by 3 bases and J by 4 bases, with 7 bases between. The CDR3 is 13 residues long. Sequencing used immunoSEQ multiplex PCR; TCRdb keeps in-frame clones, though not all of them. Here the sample spans 100,000 or so clones, approximately 91% being singletons. The chain links TRBV12-3 or TRBV12-4 to TRBJ1-5; D is uncertain. The TCR comes from a man between 18 and 35 years old with acute or convalescent COVID-19. Sequenced material: peripheral blood. CDR3 nucleotides: TGTGCCAGCAGTTTTCGGCGGAATCAGCCCCAGCATTTT. Translating gives CASSFRRNQPQHF.